One sample yielded the 9 T cell receptor beta chains listed below, sequenced in a study of regulatory T cells in long-lasting Graves disease. The time point here: newly diagnosed GD, antithyroid drugs for less than 3 months. RNA isolated from PBMCs was used to make the TCR library. In building TCR beta libraries, iRepertoire HTBI primers were used together with Arm-PCR of CDR3 regions. TCRdb reanalysed the multiplex PCR reads using MiXCR and keeps one entry per CDR3 protein. The data hold around 250,000 distinct CDR3 sequences, with 15% to 20% observed a single time. These data were also reused for a study on T cells in Graves' hyperthyroidism and ophthalmopathy.

The material sequenced was peripheral blood mononuclear cells (PBMCs), taken at new diagnosis, from a patient treated with antithyroid drugs. These receptors all come from a woman aged 30 to 39 with Graves disease.

There are many counts of this clonotype. The chain joins TRBV18 to TRBJ1-1; D unclear. The germline V and J ends were trimmed by 0 bases and 11 bases, with 16 bases remaining between them. CDR3 size: 14 residues. Germline lookup yields CDR1 KGHSH and CDR2 LQKENI. CDR3 region: CASSPPPDSREAFF. The CDR3 nucleotides read TGTGCCAGCTCACCACCCCCCGACTCTCGGGAGGCTTTCTTT.

The sample holds many counts of this clonotype. The chain employs TRBV6-5 and TRBJ2-2; D is possibly TRBD1 or TRBD2 (7 bases each). Germline V gene data show CDR1 as MNHEY and CDR2 as SVGAGI. The V and J ends lost 4 bases and 4 bases respectively, with 13 bases between them. The CDR3 has 15 amino acids. The CDR3 coding sequence is TGTGCCAGCAGTTCCAGGGGGGGAGGCACCGGGGAGCTGTTTTTT. Its protein is CASSSRGGGTGELFF.

This clonotype was seen at least ten times. V and J are TRBV29-1 and TRBJ2-1; TRBD1 might be the D (6 bases). The germline V gene encodes CDR1 SQVTM and CDR2 ANQGSEA. The length of the CDR3 is 14 residues. The CDR3 here is CTSVRGSSYNEQFF. DNA for the CDR3: TGCACCAGTGTAAGGGGGAGCTCCTACAATGAGCAGTTCTTC.

This clonotype was found many times. The V gene is TRBV3-1, the J gene TRBJ2-2; D not resolved. There are 14 residues in the CDR3. Deletions cut 4 bases from V and 0 bases from J, with 6 bases between. Germline V lookup: CDR1 LGHDT, CDR2 YNNKEL (reference sequence). The CDR3 region has the DNA TGTGCCAGCAGCCGGAAGCCGAACACCGGGGAGCTGTTTTTT. This encodes CASSRKPNTGELFF. Full variable domain (rest looked up from reference TRBV3-1 and TRBJ2-2): DTAVSQTPKYLVTQMGNDKSIKCEQNLGHDTMYWYKQDSKKFLKIMFSYNNKELIINETVPNRFSPKSPDKAHLNLHINSLELGDSAVYFCASSRKPNTGELFFGEGSRLTVL.

The gene calls are TRBV6-2 or TRBV6-3 and TRBJ2-7, with a weak D call TRBD2 (6 bases). Germline lookup yields CDR1 MNHEY and CDR2 SVGEGT. V gave up 5 bases and J gave up 0 bases, with 11 bases separating them. CDR3 length: 14 residues. Written as DNA, the CDR3 is TGTGCCAGCAGTCGCGGGACTTCCTCCTACGAGCAGTACTTC. Protein sequence: CASSRGTSSYEQYF.

The chain recombines TRBV7-9 with TRBJ2-2; unclear D gene. V lost 1 base and J 2 bases, leaving 8 bases between the germline ends. The CDR3 consists of 15 residues. The germline V gene has CDR1 SEHNR and CDR2 FQNEAQ (reference sequence). DNA for the CDR3: TGTGCCAGCAGCTTAGGTCCGCATAACACCGGGGAGCTGTTTTTT. Translating gives CASSLGPHNTGELFF.

Worth noting for this clonotype: This probably arose from a read error, given a far larger clone one base away. The chain joins TRBV7-8 to TRBJ1-1, with D unclear. In germline, CDR1 is SGHVS, CDR2 FQNEAQ. This CDR3 has 13 residues. The CDR3 coding sequence is TGTGCCAGCAGTGAAGCGTACTTCACTGGAGCTTTCTTT. This codes for CASSEAYFTGAFF.

This clonotype has a single count. This may be a read error: a much more frequent sequence differs by one nucleotide. Since no conserved phenylalanine or tryptophan closes the CDR3, a read error is the likely cause. The chain joins TRBV5-1 to TRBJ2-5, with 10 bases that match TRBD2. The CDR3 sequence is 16 residues long. Trimming took 0 bases from V and 2 from J; bases not matched to a gene: 4. Germline-derived CDR1 and CDR2 are SGHRS and YFSETQ. The CDR3 sequence is CASSLVASGGQETQYL. The CDR3 DNA reads TGCGCCAGCAGCTTGGTGGCTAGCGGGGGTCAAGAGACCCAGTACTTG.

This clonotype was recorded only once. A read error may be the cause here, since a much bigger clone is one base away. This sequence joins TRBV29-1 and TRBJ1-1; D remains unclear. CDR1 and CDR2 from the germline V gene are SQVTM and ANQGSEA. The CDR3 has 14 amino acids. CDR3 amino acids: CSVRGGRRNTGAFF. The DNA for the CDR3 is TGCAGCGTTCGGGGAGGGAGGAGGAACACTGGAGCTTTCTTT.